Listed below are T cell receptor beta chains from one sample, sequenced in a study of blood T cell repertoires in COVID-19. TCRdb's copy holds only in-frame clones and misses some; the assay was immunoSEQ multiplex PCR. Found here are about 160,000 clones, about 85% of them singletons; the top ten hold about an eighth. The specimen sequenced was peripheral blood. All receptors derive from a man between 65 and 85 years old who had recovered from COVID-19. Each CDR3 is given with its conserved first and last residue. The D gene is left open where the match is weak. Clone size appears in some rows only: once, few, many, or a class for an expanded clone.

TRBJ2-7 TRBD1 . TRBV28 TGTGCCAGCAGTGCCCCCGGGACAGGGGCCTACGAGCAGTACTTC CASSAPGTGAYEQYF
TRBJ2-5 TRBD2 . TRBV6-2/TRBV6-3 TGTGCCAGCAGCCCCGGGGGACTAGCGGCTCAAGAGACCCAGTACTTC CASSPGGLAAQETQYF
TRBJ1-5 . . TRBV15 TGTGCCACCAGCAGAGATTCGGAGCCCCAGCATTTT CATSRDSEPQHF
TRBJ2-7 TRBD2 few TRBV5-4 TGTGCCAGCAGCTTGGGACTAGCGGGAGCCTACGAGCAGTACTTC CASSLGLAGAYEQYF
TRBJ2-7 TRBD2 . TRBV10-3 TGTGCCATCAGTGAGGGGACTAGCGGGAGTACTTTCTACGAGCAGTACTTC CAISEGTSGSTFYEQYF
TRBJ1-3 TRBD1 . TRBV2 TGTGCCAGCAGTGAAAAGGGACAGTTATTCCTTGGAAACACCATATATTTT CASSEKGQLFLGNTIYF
TRBJ2-1 TRBD2 . TRBV9 TGTGCCAGCAGCGTAGGGGGAGGGTCCTACAATGAGCAGTTCTTC CASSVGGGSYNEQFF
TRBJ2-5 TRBD2 . TRBV7-9 TGTGCCAGTTCCGGGACTAGCGCTCTGGAGACCCAGTACTTC CASSGTSALETQYF
TRBJ1-3 . . TRBV6-5 TGTGCCAGCAGCCGGACTTCAGAGGGAAACACCATATATTTT CASSRTSEGNTIYF
TRBJ1-1 . . TRBV7-3 TGTGCCAGCAGCTTAGGCGCGGGTACTGAAGCTTTCTTT CASSLGAGTEAFF
TRBJ2-1 . . TRBV4-1 TGCGCCAGCAGCCAAGATTTGGGGACTTCTGAGCAGTTCTTC CASSQDLGTSEQFF
TRBJ1-5 TRBD1 few TRBV7-8 TGTGCCAGCAGCACGACAGCCGGGGACAGGGACTTCAATCAGCCCCAGCATTTT CASSTTAGDRDFNQPQHF
TRBJ2-1 TRBD1 few TRBV5-1 TGCGCCAGCAGAAGGACAGGGGACGAGCAGTTCTTC CASRRTGDEQFF
TRBJ2-1 TRBD2 once TRBV3-1/TRBV3-2 TGTGCCAGCAGCCAAGGGGGCGGGAGGGCCCTCAATGAGCAGTTCTTC CASSQGGGRALNEQFF
TRBJ2-1 TRBD1 . TRBV19 TGTGCCAGTAGATACGGGACAGGTTCCTACAATGAGCAGTTCTTC CASRYGTGSYNEQFF
TRBJ1-1 . . TRBV6-5 TGTGCCAGCAGTTACTCAAAACAGCCTTGGAACACTGAAGCTTTCTTT CASSYSKQPWNTEAFF
TRBJ2-3 . . TRBV19 TGTGCCAGTAGTATTTTGCGGACTACAAGCACAGATACGCAGTATTTT CASSILRTTSTDTQYF
TRBJ1-3 TRBD1 once TRBV3-1/TRBV3-2 TGTGCCAGCAGTTTCGACAGGGGCTTATCTGGAAACACCATATATTTT CASSFDRGLSGNTIYF
TRBJ1-5 TRBD1 . TRBV9 TGTGCCAGCAGCGCGACAGGGGGCTCAAATCAGCCCCAGCATTTT CASSATGGSNQPQHF
TRBJ2-1 . . TRBV19 TGTGCCAGTAGAACCGGACTTTCCCTGAATGAGCAGTTCTTC CASRTGLSLNEQFF
TRBJ2-2 TRBD2 . TRBV5-1 TGCGCCAGCAAGGTAGCGCGGGAGGCCGGGGAGCTGTTTTTT CASKVAREAGELFF
TRBJ2-1 TRBD2 . TRBV7-9 TGTGCCAGCAGCTTAGCGTTAGCGGGAGAGGAGCAGTTCTTC CASSLALAGEEQFF
TRBJ2-2 TRBD2 . TRBV3-1/TRBV3-2 TGTGCCAGCAGCTTAGCGGGGAGTCCGAACACCGGGGAGCTGTTTTTT CASSLAGSPNTGELFF
TRBJ2-4 TRBD1 once TRBV2 TGTGCCAGCAGGGCAGGGACAGGGCTAGCCAAAAACATTCAGTACTTC CASRAGTGLAKNIQYF
TRBJ2-1 TRBD1 . TRBV3-1/TRBV3-2 TGTGCCAGCAGCCAGGAGGGACAGGGCGCCAGCAATGAGCAGTTCTTC CASSQEGQGASNEQFF
TRBJ1-2 . . TRBV3-1/TRBV3-2 TGTGCCAGCAGCCAAGATCAGACAGTATATGGCTACACCTTC CASSQDQTVYGYTF
TRBJ2-4 . . TRBV18 TGTGCCAGCTCACCACCGGGAGGACGACTAGCCAAAAACATTCAGTACTTC CASSPPGGRLAKNIQYF
TRBJ2-3 . once TRBV5-6 TGTGCCAGCAGCTACGGGACATTGGTGTATTTT CASSYGTLVYF
TRBJ2-2 . . TRBV7-9 TGTGCCAGCAGCTACCTGGGACTCAACACCGGGGAGCTGTTTTTT CASSYLGLNTGELFF
TRBJ2-1 TRBD2 . TRBV19 TGTGCCAGTAGTGAGCCCGGGACTAGCGGTGAGCAGTTCTTC CASSEPGTSGEQFF
TRBJ2-1 TRBD2 few TRBV7-2 TGTGCCAGCAGGAGGACTAGCGGGAGCTCCTACAATGAGCAGTTCTTC CASRRTSGSSYNEQFF
TRBJ2-4 . . TRBV7-2 TGTGCCAGCAGCACCCGACCCCGGCAGGGTTTTCAGTACTTC CASSTRPRQGFQYF
TRBJ2-7 TRBD2 . TRBV28 TGTGCCAGCGGCACCGGGGGGTCAGAGCAGTACTTC CASGTGGSEQYF
TRBJ1-6 . . TRBV5-5 TGTGCCAGCAGCTTGGTCTCAGGGATCCCACCCCTCCACTTT CASSLVSGIPPLHF
TRBJ2-3 TRBD2 . TRBV7-7 TGTGCTAGCAGCTTAACTAGCGGGAGCGAAGATACGCAGTATTTT CASSLTSGSEDTQYF
TRBJ2-1 TRBD1 . TRBV18 TGTGCCAGCTCATCGGGACAGGGGGCATCCTACAATGAGCAGTTCTTC CASSSGQGASYNEQFF
TRBJ2-1 . few TRBV5-1 TGCGCCAGCAGTCTGGAGAATGAGCAGTTCTTC CASSLENEQFF
TRBJ1-1 TRBD1 . TRBV30 TGTGCCTGGACCCAACGAGGGACAGGGACTACCATGAACACTGAAGCTTTCTTT CAWTQRGTGTTMNTEAFF
TRBJ1-4 TRBD1 . TRBV7-9 TGTGCCAGCAGCTTTGACAGGGGGTGGGAAAAACTGTTTTTT CASSFDRGWEKLFF
TRBJ2-7 TRBD1 . TRBV3-1/TRBV3-2 TGTGCCAGCAGCCAAGACAGGGGGCTCCTGAACGAGCAGTACTTC CASSQDRGLLNEQYF
TRBJ1-5 TRBD1 few TRBV29-1 TGCAGCGTTGAAGGGACAGGGGATCAGCCCCAGCATTTT CSVEGTGDQPQHF
TRBJ2-7 . . TRBV7-8 TGTGCCAGCAGCCCAGACGGGGACTACGAGCAGTACTTC CASSPDGDYEQYF
TRBJ2-3 TRBD2 . TRBV19 TGTGCCAGTAGTCCTAGCGGGAGCACAGATACGCAGTATTTT CASSPSGSTDTQYF
TRBJ1-1 TRBD1 few TRBV6-4 TGTGCCAGCAGATACAGGGGGCTGATGAGCACTGAAGCTTTCTTT CASRYRGLMSTEAFF
TRBJ1-5 TRBD1 . TRBV11-2 TGTGCCAGCAGCCTCCGGGGGGATGAGGGACAGGGGCGCAATCAGCCCCAGCATTTT CASSLRGDEGQGRNQPQHF
TRBJ2-1 . . TRBV20-1 TGCAGTGCTAGCGTAGGGGATGAGCAGTTCTTC CSASVGDEQFF
TRBJ1-4 TRBD1 . TRBV6-5 TGTGCCAGCAGTTACCGCCGCACAGGGGGCCTTGAAAAACTGTTTTTT CASSYRRTGGLEKLFF
TRBJ2-3 TRBD1 . TRBV10-3 TGTGCCATCAGTGCAGGGACAGGGGCAGATACGCAGTATTTT CAISAGTGADTQYF
TRBJ2-1 TRBD1 . TRBV28 TGTGCCAGCAGTGCACCCGGGACAGGGATCTCCTACAATGAGCAGTTCTTC CASSAPGTGISYNEQFF
TRBJ1-4 TRBD1 once TRBV5-4 TGTGCCAGCAGCCCGGGGGGGGACAGGGGCCCTAATGAAAAACTGTTTTTT CASSPGGDRGPNEKLFF